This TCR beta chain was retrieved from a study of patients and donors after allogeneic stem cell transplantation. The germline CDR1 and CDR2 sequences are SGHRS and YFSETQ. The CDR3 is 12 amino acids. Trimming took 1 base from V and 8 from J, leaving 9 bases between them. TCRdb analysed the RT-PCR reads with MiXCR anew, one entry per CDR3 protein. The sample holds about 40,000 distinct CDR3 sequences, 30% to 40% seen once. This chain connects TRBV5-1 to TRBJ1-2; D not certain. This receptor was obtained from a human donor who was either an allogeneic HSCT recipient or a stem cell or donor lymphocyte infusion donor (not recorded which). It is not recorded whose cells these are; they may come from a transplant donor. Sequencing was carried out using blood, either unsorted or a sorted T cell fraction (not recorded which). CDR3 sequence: CASSLTAGGYTF. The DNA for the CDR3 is TGCGCCAGCAGCTTGACAGCGGGGGGCTACACCTTC.